The clone carrying this T cell receptor (beta chain) was detected a few times. Those enrolled, adults aged about 18 to 89 years, came from some 25 US areas. Cohorts were based on clinical histories the participants reported. The source of the sample is a study of blood T cell repertoires in COVID-19. As for the study in general: The analysed material was cDNA or gDNA that came from T cells, B-cell-depleted T cells, or PBMCs.

The germline gives CDR1 SGHRS, CDR2 YFSETQ. V was clipped by 0 bases and J by 0 bases, with 14 bases between them. This CDR3 has 17 residues. Original methodology: Quantification of nucleated cells was approximated via reference gene primer amplification. The assay was immunoSEQ multiplex PCR, and TCRdb's table has in-frame clones only and misses some. V, J and clone size derive from that table, while D and trimming were established from the DNA sequence. The sample lists roughly 150,000 clones; approximately 81% were seen once. The sample consisted of PBMCs or T cells enriched from blood (not recorded which). The clonotype originates from a man aged 55 to 70 who had recovered from COVID-19. The chain carries TRBV5-1 and TRBJ2-3; TRBD2 is a possible D gene (6 bases). The DNA of the CDR3 is TGCGCCAGCAGCTTGGAGCAGGTTGGAGGGAGCACAGATACGCAGTATTTT. Its translation: CASSLEQVGGSTDTQYF.